A single sample gave rise to the 5 T cell receptor beta chains below, sequenced in a study of T-cell memory formation after mild COVID-19 listed by TCRdb under 2021. Library prep was done by 5' RACE. TCRdb shows the sequencer as Illumina NovaSeq 6000. The public reads were reprocessed in TCRdb via fastp at Q25 and MiXCR, keeping in-frame beta chains. Identical CDR3 protein sequences are pooled into one entry, listed with their most common genes and DNA. This sample has approximately 580,000 distinct CDR3 sequences in its table, and roughly 22% of those were observed once. The ten largest clones add up to approximately 12% of the sample. Sequences were obtained from PBMCs or a T cell subset sorted from them (not recorded which). Receptors originate from an adult woman who had mild COVID-19 (a few samples of this study predate the infection). The sample titles of this study are shuffled in the database, so cell type and time point are left out; the donor was told from shared clones.

This clonotype was counted only a few times. The chain combines TRBV12-5 with TRBJ1-1; possibly TRBD1 for D (6 bases). The CDR3 length is 14 residues. Germline V CDR1 and CDR2: LGHNT, FRNRAP. Deletions cut 7 bases from V and 7 bases from J, with 19 bases between. CDR3 region: CASAKGGLYGEAFF. The CDR3 nucleotides read TGTGCTAGTGCCAAGGGGGGCCTCTACGGTGAAGCTTTCTTT.

DNA of the CDR3: TGTGCCAGCAGTTACGGCCAGTACCGGGGGACTGAAGCTTTCTTT. It translates to CASSYGQYRGTEAFF. The chain recombines TRBV6-2 or TRBV6-3 with TRBJ1-1; tentatively, D is TRBD1 (5 bases). There are 15 residues in the CDR3. The germline gives CDR1 MNHEY, CDR2 SVGEGT. Trimming removed 2 bases from V and 5 bases from J, with 15 bases in between.

The chain has TRBV7-2 and TRBJ1-2, with TRBD1 matching 9 bases. The CDR3 runs to 14 residues. After removal of 6 bases from V and 3 bases from J, the junction contained 5 bases not matched to a gene. Germline loops: CDR1 SGHTA, CDR2 FQGNSA. CDR3 sequence: CASRHDRGYYGYTF. The CDR3 DNA reads TGTGCCAGCAGACATGACAGGGGGTACTATGGCTACACCTTC.

This clonotype has more than one count but fewer than ten. CDR3 in amino acids: CASSLSSHEQYF. CDR3 in DNA: TGTGCCAGCAGTTTGAGTAGCCACGAGCAGTACTTC. This sequence joins TRBV12-3 or TRBV12-4 and TRBJ2-7; the D is unclear. This CDR3 contains 12 residues. Trimming stripped 3 bases from V and 5 bases from J, with 8 bases between.

This clonotype has only a few counts. The chain carries TRBV6-2 or TRBV6-3 and TRBJ2-7; D is perhaps TRBD1 (6 bases). Germline lookup yields CDR1 MNHEY and CDR2 SVGEGT. The CDR3 runs 14 residues. V lost 4 bases and J 2 bases, leaving 12 bases between the germline ends. CDR3 coding DNA: TGTGCCAGCAGTTCGGACAGTAGGGCCTACGAGCAGTACTTC. This encodes CASSSDSRAYEQYF.